These T cell receptor beta chains were read from a single sample in a study of T cells in Graves' hyperthyroidism and ophthalmopathy. TCRdb re-called the multiplex PCR reads through MiXCR, storing one row per CDR3 protein. The data show over 250,000 distinct CDR3 sequences, approximately 14% seen once. The sequencing input was blood. These receptors were taken from a woman in her forties with Graves' ophthalmopathy. Both conserved end residues are part of each CDR3. Fields, in order: D gene, clone size, V gene, J gene, CDR3 DNA, CDR3 protein. D genes are given only for firm matches. Clone size is shown for a subset of rows, as once, few, many or a class of expanded clone.

D gene: .; clone size: many; V gene: TRBV2; J gene: TRBJ1-4; CDR3 DNA: TGTGCCAGCAGTGAAGAGGCGGGAAAACTGTTTTTT; CDR3 protein: CASSEEAGKLFF
D gene: TRBD1; clone size: .; V gene: TRBV6-1; J gene: TRBJ2-7; CDR3 DNA: TGTGCCAGCAGTGAATCCTTAGGGACAGGGATGTACGAGCAGTACTTC; CDR3 protein: CASSESLGTGMYEQYF
D gene: .; clone size: many; V gene: TRBV28; J gene: TRBJ1-1; CDR3 DNA: TGTGCCAGCAGTGGGGGGTCTGAAGCTTTCTTT; CDR3 protein: CASSGGSEAFF
D gene: .; clone size: .; V gene: TRBV6-4; J gene: TRBJ2-7; CDR3 DNA: TGTGCCAGCACTATGACCTACAATGAGCAGTACTTC; CDR3 protein: CASTMTYNEQYF
D gene: .; clone size: .; V gene: TRBV30; J gene: TRBJ1-2; CDR3 DNA: TGTGCCTGGGTAGGGGTTAACTATGGCTACACCTTC; CDR3 protein: CAWVGVNYGYTF
D gene: .; clone size: few; V gene: TRBV30; J gene: TRBJ1-3; CDR3 DNA: TGTGCCTGGAACCCTTGGGGGGCTACCTCTGGAAACACCATATATTTT; CDR3 protein: CAWNPWGATSGNTIYF
D gene: TRBD2; clone size: .; V gene: TRBV6-4; J gene: TRBJ2-3; CDR3 DNA: TGTGCCAGCAGTGACTCGCGGGAGGGCACAGATACGCAGTATTTT; CDR3 protein: CASSDSREGTDTQYF
D gene: TRBD2; clone size: many; V gene: TRBV27; J gene: TRBJ2-7; CDR3 DNA: TGTGCCAGACGGACTAGCTACTACGAGCAGTACTTC; CDR3 protein: CARRTSYYEQYF
D gene: .; clone size: many; V gene: TRBV19; J gene: TRBJ1-1; CDR3 DNA: TGTGCCAGTAGTAGCATGGGACGGACAGTAGGTGAAGCTTTCTTT; CDR3 protein: CASSSMGRTVGEAFF
D gene: TRBD2; clone size: many; V gene: TRBV3-1; J gene: TRBJ2-1; CDR3 DNA: TGTGCCAGCTTGTTTAGCGGGGGCCGATACAATGAGCAGTTCTTC; CDR3 protein: CASLFSGGRYNEQFF
D gene: .; clone size: many; V gene: TRBV2; J gene: TRBJ1-2; CDR3 DNA: TGTGCCAGCAGGGCAGAGCCCGGCTATGGCTACACCTTC; CDR3 protein: CASRAEPGYGYTF
D gene: .; clone size: many; V gene: TRBV20-1; J gene: TRBJ2-3; CDR3 DNA: TGCAGTGCGCCGGGACAAGACACAGATACGCAGTATTTT; CDR3 protein: CSAPGQDTDTQYF
D gene: .; clone size: many; V gene: TRBV2; J gene: TRBJ1-5; CDR3 DNA: TGTGCCAGCAGTGAAGGGGGAGTTCAGCCCCAGCATTTT; CDR3 protein: CASSEGGVQPQHF
D gene: .; clone size: many; V gene: TRBV11-2; J gene: TRBJ2-1; CDR3 DNA: TGTGCCAGCAGCAAAGTTGGTGAGCAGTTCTTC; CDR3 protein: CASSKVGEQFF
D gene: TRBD2; clone size: many; V gene: TRBV27; J gene: TRBJ2-1; CDR3 DNA: TGTGCCAGCAGCGCACTAGCGGGAGGGCCCAATGAGCAGTTCTTC; CDR3 protein: CASSALAGGPNEQFF
D gene: .; clone size: many; V gene: TRBV9; J gene: TRBJ2-3; CDR3 DNA: TGTGCCAGCAGCCCCCACGGGGGTGCTAGCACAGATACGCAGTATTTT; CDR3 protein: CASSPHGGASTDTQYF
D gene: .; clone size: many; V gene: TRBV2; J gene: TRBJ1-3; CDR3 DNA: TGTGCCAGCCTATACGGGCGGGCTGGAAACACCATATATTTT; CDR3 protein: CASLYGRAGNTIYF
D gene: TRBD1; clone size: many; V gene: TRBV12-3/TRBV12-4; J gene: TRBJ1-1; CDR3 DNA: TGTGCCAGCAGTAGGTCAGGGGGCGCGGAAGCTTTCTTT; CDR3 protein: CASSRSGGAEAFF
D gene: TRBD1; clone size: many; V gene: TRBV6-1; J gene: TRBJ2-7; CDR3 DNA: TGTGCCAGTGCCCGGGACAGGGATTTGTACGAGCAGTACTTC; CDR3 protein: CASARDRDLYEQYF
D gene: .; clone size: .; V gene: TRBV12-3/TRBV12-4; J gene: TRBJ1-4; CDR3 DNA: TGTGCCAGCAGTTTTGATTTCCCAGGCAATGTGTTTTTT; CDR3 protein: CASSFDFPGNVFF
D gene: .; clone size: many; V gene: TRBV15; J gene: TRBJ1-1; CDR3 DNA: TGTGCCACCAGCAGGTCAGGATTGAACACTGAAGCTTTCTTT; CDR3 protein: CATSRSGLNTEAFF
D gene: .; clone size: many; V gene: TRBV2; J gene: TRBJ1-5; CDR3 DNA: TGTGCCAGCAGCGGGAGATCGGGATCGGGGCAGCCCCAGCATTTT; CDR3 protein: CASSGRSGSGQPQHF
D gene: .; clone size: many; V gene: TRBV10-3; J gene: TRBJ1-2; CDR3 DNA: TGTGCCATCAGTGGAGGCGGCCTCTATGGCTACACCTTC; CDR3 protein: CAISGGGLYGYTF
D gene: TRBD1; clone size: many; V gene: TRBV10-2; J gene: TRBJ1-6; CDR3 DNA: TGCGCCAGCAGCTCCAGCGGGACAGGGAATTCACCCCTCCACTTT; CDR3 protein: CASSSSGTGNSPLHF
D gene: .; clone size: .; V gene: TRBV19; J gene: TRBJ2-7; CDR3 DNA: TGTGCCAGTAGTAATGGCGGGAACTACGAGCAGTACTTC; CDR3 protein: CASSNGGNYEQYF
D gene: TRBD1; clone size: .; V gene: TRBV7-9; J gene: TRBJ1-3; CDR3 DNA: TGTGCCAGCGAACGGGACAGGGTTTCCGGAAACACCATATATTTT; CDR3 protein: CASERDRVSGNTIYF
D gene: TRBD1; clone size: few; V gene: TRBV30; J gene: TRBJ1-2; CDR3 DNA: TGTGCCTGGAGAGACAGGGCTGGCTACACCTTC; CDR3 protein: CAWRDRAGYTF
D gene: .; clone size: few; V gene: TRBV18; J gene: TRBJ2-1; CDR3 DNA: TGTGCCAGCTCGCCACTCCCAGTGACGGGGAACTTGAATGAGCAGTTCTTC; CDR3 protein: CASSPLPVTGNLNEQFF
D gene: TRBD1; clone size: many; V gene: TRBV12-3/TRBV12-4; J gene: TRBJ2-5; CDR3 DNA: TGTGCCAGCAGTCGGACAGGGGGCGAAGAGACCCAGTACTTC; CDR3 protein: CASSRTGGEETQYF
D gene: .; clone size: .; V gene: TRBV15; J gene: TRBJ2-3; CDR3 DNA: TGTGCCACCAGCAGAGGCAGGGGCCTTGATACGCAGTATTTT; CDR3 protein: CATSRGRGLDTQYF
D gene: .; clone size: many; V gene: TRBV6-5; J gene: TRBJ1-2; CDR3 DNA: TGTGCCAGCAGTTATCGGGACACAAAACTAACGGGCTACACCTTC; CDR3 protein: CASSYRDTKLTGYTF
D gene: .; clone size: .; V gene: TRBV10-2; J gene: TRBJ1-5; CDR3 DNA: TGCGCCAGCGGGGGAGAGGGATATCAGCCCCAGCATTTT; CDR3 protein: CASGGEGYQPQHF
D gene: .; clone size: many; V gene: TRBV6-1; J gene: TRBJ2-5; CDR3 DNA: TGTGCCAGCAGTGCTTTAGGAGAGACCCAGTACTTC; CDR3 protein: CASSALGETQYF
D gene: TRBD2; clone size: .; V gene: TRBV7-8; J gene: TRBJ2-7; CDR3 DNA: TGTGCCAGCAGCCCAAGACTAGCGGGGTACGAGCAGTACTTC; CDR3 protein: CASSPRLAGYEQYF
D gene: .; clone size: .; V gene: TRBV7-8; J gene: TRBJ2-1; CDR3 DNA: TGTGCCAGCAGCTCCCTTTTTTACAATGAGCAGTTCTTC; CDR3 protein: CASSSLFYNEQFF
D gene: TRBD2; clone size: many; V gene: TRBV3-1; J gene: TRBJ2-3; CDR3 DNA: TGTGCCAGCAGCCAACTAATAGCGGGGGACAGCACAGATACGCAGTATTTT; CDR3 protein: CASSQLIAGDSTDTQYF
D gene: .; clone size: many; V gene: TRBV9; J gene: TRBJ2-1; CDR3 DNA: TGTGCCAGCAGCGCAGGGGTTCGACAGGTCAATGAGCAGTTCTTC; CDR3 protein: CASSAGVRQVNEQFF
D gene: .; clone size: .; V gene: TRBV19; J gene: TRBJ2-4; CDR3 DNA: TGTGCCAGTAGTACCCTGAAGGGTAGGGAAAACATTCAGTACTTC; CDR3 protein: CASSTLKGRENIQYF
D gene: .; clone size: many; V gene: TRBV29-1; J gene: TRBJ2-1; CDR3 DNA: TGCAGCGTTGCTTTGGGCAGTACCTACAATGAGCAGTTCTTC; CDR3 protein: CSVALGSTYNEQFF
D gene: .; clone size: .; V gene: TRBV20-1; J gene: TRBJ1-2; CDR3 DNA: TGCAGTGCTAGAAGGGGCAGGAGCCCCTATGGCTACACCTTC; CDR3 protein: CSARRGRSPYGYTF
D gene: .; clone size: .; V gene: TRBV3-1; J gene: TRBJ1-6; CDR3 DNA: TGTGCCAGCAGCACCCCTAGTTCACCCCTCCACTTT; CDR3 protein: CASSTPSSPLHF
D gene: .; clone size: few; V gene: TRBV2; J gene: TRBJ2-2; CDR3 DNA: TGTGCCAGCAGTGAAATTCTGACCGGGGAGCTGTTTTTT; CDR3 protein: CASSEILTGELFF
D gene: TRBD1; clone size: many; V gene: TRBV12-3/TRBV12-4; J gene: TRBJ1-3; CDR3 DNA: TGTGCCAGCCATCGGAGACAGGGCTCTGGAAACACCATATATTTT; CDR3 protein: CASHRRQGSGNTIYF
D gene: TRBD1; clone size: few; V gene: TRBV12-3/TRBV12-4; J gene: TRBJ1-6; CDR3 DNA: TGTGCCAGCACTTCAGACAGGGGACCGAATTCACCCCTCCACTTT; CDR3 protein: CASTSDRGPNSPLHF
D gene: TRBD1; clone size: many; V gene: TRBV5-1; J gene: TRBJ1-2; CDR3 DNA: TGCGCCAGCAGCTACCAGACAGGGCATGGCTACACCTTC; CDR3 protein: CASSYQTGHGYTF
D gene: TRBD1; clone size: many; V gene: TRBV27; J gene: TRBJ1-6; CDR3 DNA: TGTGCCAGCAGTTCAAACAGGGGGAATTCACCCCTCCACTTT; CDR3 protein: CASSSNRGNSPLHF
D gene: .; clone size: .; V gene: TRBV5-8; J gene: TRBJ1-5; CDR3 DNA: TGTGCCAGCAGCTTCGGGACCGAGGTAATAAGCAATCAGCCCCAGCATTTT; CDR3 protein: CASSFGTEVISNQPQHF
D gene: .; clone size: .; V gene: TRBV20-1; J gene: TRBJ2-3; CDR3 DNA: TGCAGTGCTAAAAGCGTCCTGGGCACAGATACGCAGTATTTT; CDR3 protein: CSAKSVLGTDTQYF
D gene: .; clone size: many; V gene: TRBV20-1; J gene: TRBJ1-1; CDR3 DNA: TGCAGTGCTAGGTTCCACACTGAAGCTTTCTTT; CDR3 protein: CSARFHTEAFF
D gene: TRBD2; clone size: once; V gene: TRBV5-4; J gene: TRBJ2-2; CDR3 DNA: TGTGCCAGCAGCTTGGGGGGGGGAACGAACACCGGGGAGCTGTTTTTT; CDR3 protein: CASSLGGGTNTGELFF
D gene: .; clone size: many; V gene: TRBV20-1; J gene: TRBJ1-5; CDR3 DNA: TGCAGTGCTAGTCCAATAGAAGGAGGGTACAATCAGCCCCAGCATTTT; CDR3 protein: CSASPIEGGYNQPQHF
D gene: .; clone size: many; V gene: TRBV12-3/TRBV12-4; J gene: TRBJ2-7; CDR3 DNA: TGTGCCAGCAGTTTAAGGTTGGGGTACGAGCAGTACTTC; CDR3 protein: CASSLRLGYEQYF
D gene: TRBD2; clone size: few; V gene: TRBV14; J gene: TRBJ2-1; CDR3 DNA: TGTGCCAGCAGCCATGACGTGGCGGGGGTTGGCAATGAGCAGTTCTTC; CDR3 protein: CASSHDVAGVGNEQFF